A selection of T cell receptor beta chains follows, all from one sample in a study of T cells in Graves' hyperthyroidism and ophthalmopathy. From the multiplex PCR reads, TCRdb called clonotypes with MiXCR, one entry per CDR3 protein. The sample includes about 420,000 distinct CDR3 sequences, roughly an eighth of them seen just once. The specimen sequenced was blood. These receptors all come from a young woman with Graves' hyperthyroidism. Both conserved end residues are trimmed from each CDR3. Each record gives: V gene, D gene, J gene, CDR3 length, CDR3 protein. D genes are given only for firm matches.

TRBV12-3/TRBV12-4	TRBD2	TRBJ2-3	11	ACEAGVADTQY
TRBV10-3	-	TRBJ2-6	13	AISERVSSANVLT
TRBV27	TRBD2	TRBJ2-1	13	ASLRTSGSLNEQF
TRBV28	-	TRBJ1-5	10	ASSPPRQPQH
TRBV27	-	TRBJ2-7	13	ASSFGQNFAYEQY
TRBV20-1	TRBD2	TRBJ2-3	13	SARQTSGSQGTQY
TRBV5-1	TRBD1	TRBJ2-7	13	ASSLAGQGVGEQY
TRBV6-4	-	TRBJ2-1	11	ASSENEDNEQF
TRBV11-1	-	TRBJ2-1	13	ASSPIGGSYNEQF
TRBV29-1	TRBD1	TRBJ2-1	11	SVVRTGLNEQF
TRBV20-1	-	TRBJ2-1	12	SARDSGARQEQF
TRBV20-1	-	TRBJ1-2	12	SAPGRVRDYGYT
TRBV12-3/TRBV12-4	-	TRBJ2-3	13	ASSWGTGSTDTQY
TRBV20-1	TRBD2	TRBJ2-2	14	SAPPASGSITGELF
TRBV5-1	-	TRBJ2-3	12	ASSLSGHTDTQY
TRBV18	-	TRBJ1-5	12	ASSPGASNQPQH
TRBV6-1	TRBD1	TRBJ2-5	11	ASGAGGQETQY
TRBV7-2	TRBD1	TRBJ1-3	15	ASSLRTGGSAGNTIY
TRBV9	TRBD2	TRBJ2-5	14	ASSAAPGGRGETQY
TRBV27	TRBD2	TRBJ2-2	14	ASSSSGSLGTGELF
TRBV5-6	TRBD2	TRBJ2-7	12	ASSGAGGVGEQY
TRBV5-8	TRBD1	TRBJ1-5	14	ASSSLPGTGVQPQH